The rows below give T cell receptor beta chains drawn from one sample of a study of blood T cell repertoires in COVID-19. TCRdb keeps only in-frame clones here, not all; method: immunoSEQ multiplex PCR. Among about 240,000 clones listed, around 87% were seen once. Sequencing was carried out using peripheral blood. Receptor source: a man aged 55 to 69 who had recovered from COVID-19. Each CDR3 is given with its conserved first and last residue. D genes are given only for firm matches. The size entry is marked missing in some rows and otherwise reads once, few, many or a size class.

CDR3 DNA: TGCAGTGTGGGGGCCCGGGACAACCAGTTCTTC; CDR3 protein: CSVGARDNQFF; J gene: TRBJ2-1; clone size: NA; D gene: NA; V gene: TRBV20-1
CDR3 DNA: TGTGCCAGCAGCCAAGCCTCCTTGAACACTGAAGCTTTCTTT; CDR3 protein: CASSQASLNTEAFF; J gene: TRBJ1-1; clone size: NA; D gene: NA; V gene: TRBV4-2
CDR3 DNA: TGTGCCAGCAGCGTAGGTGCGCTAGACAATGAGCAGTTCTTC; CDR3 protein: CASSVGALDNEQFF; J gene: TRBJ2-1; clone size: NA; D gene: NA; V gene: TRBV9
CDR3 DNA: TGTGCCAGCAGTTCCCCTGACAGGGTGGGCCCCTACGAGCAGTACTTC; CDR3 protein: CASSSPDRVGPYEQYF; J gene: TRBJ2-7; clone size: NA; D gene: TRBD1; V gene: TRBV27
CDR3 DNA: TGTGCCAGCAGCCCTTCTCCCGGGACAGGGGGCAAAGATACGCAGTATTTT; CDR3 protein: CASSPSPGTGGKDTQYF; J gene: TRBJ2-3; clone size: NA; D gene: TRBD1; V gene: TRBV13
CDR3 DNA: TGTGCCAGCAGCCATAGAAGAACAGGGACGTGGGGCTACACCTTC; CDR3 protein: CASSHRRTGTWGYTF; J gene: TRBJ1-2; clone size: once; D gene: NA; V gene: TRBV3-1/TRBV3-2
CDR3 DNA: TGTGCCAGCAGCAGACAGGGGGTGTCTGGCTACACCTTC; CDR3 protein: CASSRQGVSGYTF; J gene: TRBJ1-2; clone size: NA; D gene: TRBD1; V gene: TRBV16
CDR3 DNA: TGTGCCAGCATTCCCGGAGGGGCTGATGGCTACACCTTC; CDR3 protein: CASIPGGADGYTF; J gene: TRBJ1-2; clone size: NA; D gene: NA; V gene: TRBV5-5
CDR3 DNA: TGTGCCAGCAGCTTAGACAGGGGGCGGTCAAAACTGTTTTTT; CDR3 protein: CASSLDRGRSKLFF; J gene: TRBJ1-4; clone size: NA; D gene: TRBD1; V gene: TRBV6-5
CDR3 DNA: TGTGCCAGCTCCGGGACTAGCGGGGGAGAGACCCAGTACTTC; CDR3 protein: CASSGTSGGETQYF; J gene: TRBJ2-5; clone size: once; D gene: TRBD2; V gene: TRBV6-5
CDR3 DNA: TGTGCCAGCAGCCAAGACAGGGGACGAGGTGAAAAACTGTTTTTT; CDR3 protein: CASSQDRGRGEKLFF; J gene: TRBJ1-4; clone size: few; D gene: NA; V gene: TRBV14
CDR3 DNA: TGTGCCTGCAGGGCCGCGGTTAACTATGGCTACACCTTC; CDR3 protein: CACRAAVNYGYTF; J gene: TRBJ1-2; clone size: NA; D gene: NA; V gene: TRBV30
CDR3 DNA: TGTGCCAGTAGTGCCGGCGAGGCGGGGGTTGAAAAACTGTTTTTT; CDR3 protein: CASSAGEAGVEKLFF; J gene: TRBJ1-4; clone size: NA; D gene: NA; V gene: TRBV19
CDR3 DNA: TGTGCCAGCAGCTTAATGGCCGCAAAAACAGGGGGCGCTCGCCAGCATTTT; CDR3 protein: CASSLMAAKTGGARQHF; J gene: TRBJ1-5; clone size: NA; D gene: TRBD1; V gene: TRBV7-6
CDR3 DNA: TGTGCCAGCAGCCCCCTAGCCGCTTGGGGGCAGTTCTTC; CDR3 protein: CASSPLAAWGQFF; J gene: TRBJ2-1; clone size: NA; D gene: NA; V gene: TRBV3-1/TRBV3-2
CDR3 DNA: TGTGCCAGCAGTTACTCGGGCAGGGGGCGAACCGGGGAGCTGTTTTTT; CDR3 protein: CASSYSGRGRTGELFF; J gene: TRBJ2-2; clone size: few; D gene: TRBD1; V gene: TRBV6-5
CDR3 DNA: TGCAGCGGGGGGACTAGGGCCATCTACACCTTC; CDR3 protein: CSGGTRAIYTF; J gene: TRBJ1-2; clone size: NA; D gene: NA; V gene: TRBV29-1
CDR3 DNA: TGTGCCAGCAGGGGGGGAGGCGGGCCCTGGGGTTACAATGAGCAGTTCTTC; CDR3 protein: CASRGGGGPWGYNEQFF; J gene: TRBJ2-1; clone size: once; D gene: NA; V gene: TRBV7-9
CDR3 DNA: TGTGCCAGCAGCTTCTTGGGGGGGCTTTCGAACACCGGGGAGCTGTTTTTT; CDR3 protein: CASSFLGGLSNTGELFF; J gene: TRBJ2-2; clone size: NA; D gene: NA; V gene: TRBV7-2
CDR3 DNA: TGCGCCAGCAGCTTACTAGCGGGGGAACCCACAGATACGCAGTATTTT; CDR3 protein: CASSLLAGEPTDTQYF; J gene: TRBJ2-3; clone size: NA; D gene: TRBD2; V gene: TRBV5-1
CDR3 DNA: TGTGCCAGCTCACCCCCCCAGGGGGGCTCTGGAAACACCATATATTTT; CDR3 protein: CASSPPQGGSGNTIYF; J gene: TRBJ1-3; clone size: NA; D gene: TRBD1; V gene: TRBV18
CDR3 DNA: TGCGCCAGTACAGGGTATCATGAGCAGTTCTTC; CDR3 protein: CASTGYHEQFF; J gene: TRBJ2-1; clone size: NA; D gene: NA; V gene: TRBV5-1
CDR3 DNA: TGTGCCAGCAGTTTTAGCGGGGCGAACACCGGGGAGCTGTTTTTT; CDR3 protein: CASSFSGANTGELFF; J gene: TRBJ2-2; clone size: NA; D gene: TRBD2; V gene: TRBV27
CDR3 DNA: TGTGCCAGTAGCAGCGGCCTGGGACAGGGGGCCAACGTCCTGACTTTC; CDR3 protein: CASSSGLGQGANVLTF; J gene: TRBJ2-6; clone size: NA; D gene: TRBD1; V gene: TRBV19
CDR3 DNA: TGCGCCAGCAGCTTGTCGGCAGGGGAAACGGGCTACACCTTC; CDR3 protein: CASSLSAGETGYTF; J gene: TRBJ1-2; clone size: NA; D gene: NA; V gene: TRBV5-1
CDR3 DNA: TGTGCCAGTAGTATAGCCGATCAGCCCCAGCATTTT; CDR3 protein: CASSIADQPQHF; J gene: TRBJ1-5; clone size: NA; D gene: NA; V gene: TRBV19
CDR3 DNA: TGTGCCAGCAGTTCAGGGTTTATATCCTACAATGAGCAGTTCTTC; CDR3 protein: CASSSGFISYNEQFF; J gene: TRBJ2-1; clone size: NA; D gene: NA; V gene: TRBV3-1/TRBV3-2
CDR3 DNA: TGCGCCAGCTCGACAGAGACAGGACACACTGAAGCTTTCTTT; CDR3 protein: CASSTETGHTEAFF; J gene: TRBJ1-1; clone size: NA; D gene: NA; V gene: TRBV5-1
CDR3 DNA: TGTGCCAGCAGCTCGCGGGGACGTAGCTCCTATAATTCACCCCTCCACTTT; CDR3 protein: CASSSRGRSSYNSPLHF; J gene: TRBJ1-6; clone size: NA; D gene: NA; V gene: TRBV3-1/TRBV3-2
CDR3 DNA: TGTGCCAGCAGTCCTGGGACAGAGCAATACGAGCAGTACTTC; CDR3 protein: CASSPGTEQYEQYF; J gene: TRBJ2-7; clone size: NA; D gene: TRBD1; V gene: TRBV27
CDR3 DNA: TGTGCCAGTAGGGAGGAGGTCGACTACAATGAGCAGTTCTTC; CDR3 protein: CASREEVDYNEQFF; J gene: TRBJ2-1; clone size: NA; D gene: NA; V gene: TRBV19
CDR3 DNA: TGCGCCAGCAGCCAAGAACGCGCAGGGCCCACCGGGGGCTACACCTTC; CDR3 protein: CASSQERAGPTGGYTF; J gene: TRBJ1-2; clone size: NA; D gene: NA; V gene: TRBV4-1
CDR3 DNA: TGTGCCAGCAGCCCCGGGGGGGCCCGAAATGAGCAGTTCTTC; CDR3 protein: CASSPGGARNEQFF; J gene: TRBJ2-1; clone size: many; D gene: TRBD2; V gene: TRBV7-9
CDR3 DNA: TGTGCCAGCAGCTTACCCGGGGGGCGTTCAGATACGCAGTATTTT; CDR3 protein: CASSLPGGRSDTQYF; J gene: TRBJ2-3; clone size: NA; D gene: NA; V gene: TRBV5-5
CDR3 DNA: TGCGCCAGCGCCAAACTAGCGGGGGGGCCAGATACGCAGTATTTT; CDR3 protein: CASAKLAGGPDTQYF; J gene: TRBJ2-3; clone size: NA; D gene: TRBD2; V gene: TRBV5-1
CDR3 DNA: TGTGCCAGCAGCTTAATCGGAAAGCGGGGGTTCTTCGATGAGCAGTTCTTC; CDR3 protein: CASSLIGKRGFFDEQFF; J gene: TRBJ2-1; clone size: NA; D gene: TRBD2; V gene: TRBV7-8
CDR3 DNA: TGTGCCAGTAGTCCCGGGAGGGACTATTCACCCCTCCACTTT; CDR3 protein: CASSPGRDYSPLHF; J gene: TRBJ1-6; clone size: few; D gene: NA; V gene: TRBV19
CDR3 DNA: TGCGCCAGCAGCTTGGGGACAGAAAACATTCAGTACTTC; CDR3 protein: CASSLGTENIQYF; J gene: TRBJ2-4; clone size: NA; D gene: NA; V gene: TRBV5-1
CDR3 DNA: TGTGCCAGCAGCAAAATCCGGGGACAGAGAAACATTCAGTACTTC; CDR3 protein: CASSKIRGQRNIQYF; J gene: TRBJ2-4; clone size: NA; D gene: NA; V gene: TRBV21-1
CDR3 DNA: TGTGCCATCAGTGGCCTGTTTAGCGGGGTCACCGATACGCAGTATTTT; CDR3 protein: CAISGLFSGVTDTQYF; J gene: TRBJ2-3; clone size: NA; D gene: TRBD2; V gene: TRBV10-3
CDR3 DNA: TGTGCCAGCAGAGCCACAGGGGGCGGCAATCAGCCCCAGCATTTT; CDR3 protein: CASRATGGGNQPQHF; J gene: TRBJ1-5; clone size: NA; D gene: TRBD1; V gene: TRBV6-5
CDR3 DNA: TGTGCCAGTACAGGACAGGGATCGTACGAGCAGTACTTC; CDR3 protein: CASTGQGSYEQYF; J gene: TRBJ2-7; clone size: NA; D gene: TRBD1; V gene: TRBV19
CDR3 DNA: TGTGCCAGCAGCTTAGGCGGGGGAGTAGATACGCAGTATTTT; CDR3 protein: CASSLGGGVDTQYF; J gene: TRBJ2-3; clone size: NA; D gene: TRBD2; V gene: TRBV7-6
CDR3 DNA: TGTGCCAGCAGTAGCGACAGGGGCTACGAGCAGTACTTC; CDR3 protein: CASSSDRGYEQYF; J gene: TRBJ2-7; clone size: NA; D gene: TRBD1; V gene: TRBV2
CDR3 DNA: TGCGCCAGCAGCTCAGGGTTGTCTGGCTACACCTTC; CDR3 protein: CASSSGLSGYTF; J gene: TRBJ1-2; clone size: NA; D gene: NA; V gene: TRBV5-1
CDR3 DNA: TGTGCCAGCAGCTTACGGGGACAGTCTAATGAAAAACTGTTTTTT; CDR3 protein: CASSLRGQSNEKLFF; J gene: TRBJ1-4; clone size: NA; D gene: TRBD1; V gene: TRBV11-2
CDR3 DNA: TGTGCCAGCAGCTTAGGCGGGAACGCTCGTGGCTACACCTTC; CDR3 protein: CASSLGGNARGYTF; J gene: TRBJ1-2; clone size: few; D gene: NA; V gene: TRBV7-2
CDR3 DNA: TGTGCCAGTTCCGCCTTGGGGGGGATTAGCAATCAGCCCCAGCATTTT; CDR3 protein: CASSALGGISNQPQHF; J gene: TRBJ1-5; clone size: NA; D gene: NA; V gene: TRBV18
CDR3 DNA: TGTGCCAGCAGTTACTCGGTCTGGCGGAGCGGAAACACCATATATTTT; CDR3 protein: CASSYSVWRSGNTIYF; J gene: TRBJ1-3; clone size: NA; D gene: NA; V gene: TRBV6-5
CDR3 DNA: TGTGCCAGCAGTTTTCAGAGCGGGGGGCGCACAGATACGCAGTATTTT; CDR3 protein: CASSFQSGGRTDTQYF; J gene: TRBJ2-3; clone size: once; D gene: TRBD2; V gene: TRBV28
CDR3 DNA: TGTGCCAGCAGCGTAGCGGCAGGGTGGAACACTGAAGCTTTCTTT; CDR3 protein: CASSVAAGWNTEAFF; J gene: TRBJ1-1; clone size: few; D gene: NA; V gene: TRBV9
CDR3 DNA: TGTGCCAGCAGCCCGCCTCAGGGGTATTCTAATGAAAAACTGTTTTTT; CDR3 protein: CASSPPQGYSNEKLFF; J gene: TRBJ1-4; clone size: once; D gene: NA; V gene: TRBV7-9
CDR3 DNA: TGTGCCAGTTCTCCGGGGGAAAATCAGCCCCAGCATTTT; CDR3 protein: CASSPGENQPQHF; J gene: TRBJ1-5; clone size: NA; D gene: NA; V gene: TRBV6-5
CDR3 DNA: TGTGCCAGCAGCTCCGGACAGAGTGGAAACACCATATATTTT; CDR3 protein: CASSSGQSGNTIYF; J gene: TRBJ1-3; clone size: NA; D gene: NA; V gene: TRBV7-9